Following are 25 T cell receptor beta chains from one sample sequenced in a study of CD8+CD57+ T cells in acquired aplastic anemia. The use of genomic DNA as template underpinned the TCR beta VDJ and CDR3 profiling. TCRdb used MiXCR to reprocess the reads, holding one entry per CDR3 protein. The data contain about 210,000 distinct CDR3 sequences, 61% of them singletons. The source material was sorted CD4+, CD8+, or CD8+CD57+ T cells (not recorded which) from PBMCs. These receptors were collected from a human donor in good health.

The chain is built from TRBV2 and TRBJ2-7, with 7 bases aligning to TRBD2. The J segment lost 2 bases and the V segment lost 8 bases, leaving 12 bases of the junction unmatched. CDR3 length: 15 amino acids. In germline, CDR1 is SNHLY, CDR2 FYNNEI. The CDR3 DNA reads TGTGCCAGCCGCCAGGGAGCGGGACTAACCTACGAGCAGTACTTC. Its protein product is CASRQGAGLTYEQYF.

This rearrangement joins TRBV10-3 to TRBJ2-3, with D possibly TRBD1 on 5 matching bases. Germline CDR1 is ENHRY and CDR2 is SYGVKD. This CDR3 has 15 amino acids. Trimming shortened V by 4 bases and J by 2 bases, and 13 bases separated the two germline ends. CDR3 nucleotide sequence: TGTGCCATCAGTGGGGCTGGGGCAATCACAGATACGCAGTATTTT. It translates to CAISGAGAITDTQYF.

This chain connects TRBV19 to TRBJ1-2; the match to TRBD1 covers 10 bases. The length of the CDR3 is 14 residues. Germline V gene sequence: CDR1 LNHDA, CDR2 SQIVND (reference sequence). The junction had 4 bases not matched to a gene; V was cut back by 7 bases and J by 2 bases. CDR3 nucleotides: TGTGCCAGTAAGGACAGGGGGGGAAACTATGGCTACACCTTC. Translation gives CASKDRGGNYGYTF.

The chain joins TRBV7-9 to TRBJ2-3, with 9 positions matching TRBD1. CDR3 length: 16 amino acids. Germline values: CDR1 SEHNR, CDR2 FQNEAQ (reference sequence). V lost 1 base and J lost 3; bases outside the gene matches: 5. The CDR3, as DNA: TGTGCCAGCAGCTTAGTAGGGACAGGGTATACAGATACGCAGTATTTT. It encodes CASSLVGTGYTDTQYF.

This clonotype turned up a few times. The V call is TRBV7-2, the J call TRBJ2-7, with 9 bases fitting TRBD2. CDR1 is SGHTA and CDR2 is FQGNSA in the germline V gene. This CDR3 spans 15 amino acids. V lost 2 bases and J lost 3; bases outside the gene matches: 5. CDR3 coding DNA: TGTGCCAGCAGCTTATTGGGCGGGGGGGGCTACGAGCAGTACTTC. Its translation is CASSLLGGGGYEQYF.

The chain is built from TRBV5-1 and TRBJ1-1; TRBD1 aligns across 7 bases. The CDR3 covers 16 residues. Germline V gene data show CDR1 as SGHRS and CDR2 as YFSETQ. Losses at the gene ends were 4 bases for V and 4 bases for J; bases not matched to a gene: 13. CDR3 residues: CASSPFGARGTTEAFF. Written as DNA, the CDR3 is TGCGCCAGCAGCCCATTCGGGGCCAGGGGGACCACTGAAGCTTTCTTT. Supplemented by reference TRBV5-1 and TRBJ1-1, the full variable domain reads KAGVTQTPRYLIKTRGQQVTLSCSPISGHRSVSWYQQTPGQGLQFLFEYFSETQRNKGNFPGRFSGRQFSNSRSEMNVSTLELGDSALYLCASSPFGARGTTEAFFGQGTRLTVV.

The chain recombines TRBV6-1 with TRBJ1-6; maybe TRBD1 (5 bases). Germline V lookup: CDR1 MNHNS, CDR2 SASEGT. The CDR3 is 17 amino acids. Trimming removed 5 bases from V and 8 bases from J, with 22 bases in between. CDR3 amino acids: CASSIHPWGRVDSPLHF. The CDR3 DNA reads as TGTGCCAGCAGTATCCATCCTTGGGGCAGGGTGGATTCACCCCTCCACTTT.

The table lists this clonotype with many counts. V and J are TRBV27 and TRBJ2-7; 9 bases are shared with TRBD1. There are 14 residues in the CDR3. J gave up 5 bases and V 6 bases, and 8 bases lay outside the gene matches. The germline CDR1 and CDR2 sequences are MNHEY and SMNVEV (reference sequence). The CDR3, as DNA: TGTGCCAGCAGCCCTGGGACAGGGTGGGACGAGCAGTACTTC. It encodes CASSPGTGWDEQYF.

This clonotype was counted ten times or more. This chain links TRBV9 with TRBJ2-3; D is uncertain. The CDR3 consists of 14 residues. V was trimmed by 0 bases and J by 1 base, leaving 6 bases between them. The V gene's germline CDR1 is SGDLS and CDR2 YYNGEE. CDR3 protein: CASSVEYGTDTQYF. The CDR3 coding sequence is TGTGCCAGCAGCGTAGAGTACGGCACAGATACGCAGTATTTT.

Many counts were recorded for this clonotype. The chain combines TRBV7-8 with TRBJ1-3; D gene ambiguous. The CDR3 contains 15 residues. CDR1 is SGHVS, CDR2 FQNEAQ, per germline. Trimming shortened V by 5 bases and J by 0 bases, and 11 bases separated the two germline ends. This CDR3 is CASSRLEGSGNTIYF. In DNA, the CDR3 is TGTGCCAGCAGCCGTTTGGAGGGCTCTGGAAACACCATATATTTT.

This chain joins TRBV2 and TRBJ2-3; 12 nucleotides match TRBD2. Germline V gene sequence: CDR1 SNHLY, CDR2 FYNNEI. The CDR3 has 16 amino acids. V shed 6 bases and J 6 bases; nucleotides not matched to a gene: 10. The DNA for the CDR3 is TGTGCCAGCAGGAGGACTAGCGGGGTTACGATTGATACGCAGTATTTT. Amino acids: CASRRTSGVTIDTQYF.

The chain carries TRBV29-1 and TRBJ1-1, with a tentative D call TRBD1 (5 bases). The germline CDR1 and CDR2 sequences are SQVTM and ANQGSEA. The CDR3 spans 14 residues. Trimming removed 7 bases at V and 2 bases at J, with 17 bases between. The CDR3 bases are TGCAGCGGGGAACTCGGGGGGAGCAACACTGAAGCTTTCTTT. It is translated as CSGELGGSNTEAFF. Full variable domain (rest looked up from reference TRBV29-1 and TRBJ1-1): SAVISQKPSRDICQRGTSLTIQCQVDSQVTMMFWYRQQPGQSLTLIATANQGSEATYESGFVIDKFPISRPNLTFSTLTVSNMSPEDSSIYLCSGELGGSNTEAFFGQGTRLTVV.

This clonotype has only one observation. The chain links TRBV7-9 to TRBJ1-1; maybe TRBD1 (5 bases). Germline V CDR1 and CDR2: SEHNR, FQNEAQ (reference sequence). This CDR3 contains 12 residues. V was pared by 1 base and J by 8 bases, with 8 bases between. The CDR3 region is CASSLGGGEAFF. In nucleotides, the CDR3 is TGTGCCAGCAGCTTAGGCGGGGGGGAAGCTTTCTTT.

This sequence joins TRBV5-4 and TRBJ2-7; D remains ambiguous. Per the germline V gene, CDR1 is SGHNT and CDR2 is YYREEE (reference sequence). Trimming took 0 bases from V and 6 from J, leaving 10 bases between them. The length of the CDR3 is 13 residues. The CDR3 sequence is CASSLGEFFEQYF. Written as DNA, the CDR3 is TGTGCCAGCAGCTTGGGCGAGTTTTTCGAGCAGTACTTC.

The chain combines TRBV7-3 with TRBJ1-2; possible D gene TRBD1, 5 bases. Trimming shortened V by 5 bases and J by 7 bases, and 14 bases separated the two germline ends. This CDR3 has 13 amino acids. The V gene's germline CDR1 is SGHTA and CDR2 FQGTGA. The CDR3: CASSNLQAAGYTF. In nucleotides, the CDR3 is TGTGCCAGCAGCAATTTACAGGCAGCTGGCTACACCTTC.

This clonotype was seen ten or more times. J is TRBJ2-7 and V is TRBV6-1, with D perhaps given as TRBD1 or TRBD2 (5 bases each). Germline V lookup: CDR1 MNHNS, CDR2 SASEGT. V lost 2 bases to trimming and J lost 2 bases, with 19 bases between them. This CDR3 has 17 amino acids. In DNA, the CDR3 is TGTGCCAGCAGTGAACCCGCTGGCGAGATGGGGGCCTACGAGCAGTACTTC. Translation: CASSEPAGEMGAYEQYF.

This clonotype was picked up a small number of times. Here the CDR3 reads CASSFVGKYEQYF. The CDR3 region has the DNA TGCGCCAGCAGCTTTGTAGGGAAATACGAGCAGTACTTC. This chain links TRBV5-1 with TRBJ2-7, with D uncertain. From germline, CDR1 is SGHRS and CDR2 YFSETQ. V gave up 2 bases and J gave up 4 bases, with 10 bases separating them. CDR3 size: 13 residues.

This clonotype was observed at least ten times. The DNA for the CDR3 is TGCGCCAGCAGTGCTACTTGGGGGGGCAATCAGCCCCAGCATTTT. Amino acids: CASSATWGGNQPQHF. The chain uses TRBV4-1 and TRBJ1-5, with a weak D call TRBD1 (5 bases). V lost 6 bases to trimming and J lost 2 bases, with 14 bases between them. Germline CDR1 and CDR2: MGHRA and YSYEKL. CDR3 length equals 15 residues.

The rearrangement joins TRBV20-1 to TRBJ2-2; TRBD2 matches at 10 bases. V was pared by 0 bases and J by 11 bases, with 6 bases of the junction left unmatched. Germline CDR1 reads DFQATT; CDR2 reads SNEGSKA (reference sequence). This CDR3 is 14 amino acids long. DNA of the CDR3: TGCAGTGCTAGAGAAGCGGGAGGGGTCGATGAGCTGTTTTTT. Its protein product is CSAREAGGVDELFF.

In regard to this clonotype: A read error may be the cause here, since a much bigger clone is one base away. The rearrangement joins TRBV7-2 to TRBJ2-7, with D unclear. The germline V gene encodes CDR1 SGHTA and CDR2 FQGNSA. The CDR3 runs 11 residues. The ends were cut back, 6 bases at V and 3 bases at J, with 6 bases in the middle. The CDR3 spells CASRKNYEQYF. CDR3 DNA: TGTGCCAGCAGGAAAAACTACGAGCAGTACTTC.

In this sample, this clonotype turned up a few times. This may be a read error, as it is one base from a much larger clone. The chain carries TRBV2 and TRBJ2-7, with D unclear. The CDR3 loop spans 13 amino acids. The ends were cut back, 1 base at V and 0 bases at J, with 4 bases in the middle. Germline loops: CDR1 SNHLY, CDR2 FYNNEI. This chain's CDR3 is CASSEGGSYEQYF. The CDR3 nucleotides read TGTGCCAGCAGTGAAGGAGGCTCCTACGAGCAGTACTTC.

This CDR3 is CASSQVAPAGGLNEQFF. The DNA of the CDR3 is TGCGCCAGCAGCCAAGTAGCCCCCGCGGGAGGTCTCAATGAGCAGTTCTTC. This chain connects TRBV5-1 to TRBJ2-1, with 8 bases identical to TRBD2. V trimming: 4 bases; J trimming: 6 bases; junction bases outside the gene matches: 15. Germline-derived CDR1 and CDR2 are SGHRS and YFSETQ. The CDR3 has 17 amino acids.

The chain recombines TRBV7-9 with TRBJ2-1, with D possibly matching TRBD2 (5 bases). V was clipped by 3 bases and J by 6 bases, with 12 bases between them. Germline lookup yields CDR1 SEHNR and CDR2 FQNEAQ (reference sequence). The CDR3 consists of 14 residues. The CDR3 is CASSFSTTSNEQFF. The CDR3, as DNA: TGTGCCAGCAGCTTCTCGACTACCTCCAATGAGCAGTTCTTC.

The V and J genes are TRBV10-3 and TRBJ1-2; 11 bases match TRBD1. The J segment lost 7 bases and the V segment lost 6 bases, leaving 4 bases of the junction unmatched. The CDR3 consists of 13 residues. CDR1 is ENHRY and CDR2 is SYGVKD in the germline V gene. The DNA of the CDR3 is TGTGCCATCAGGGGACAGGGGGTAGGTGGCTACACCTTC. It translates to CAIRGQGVGGYTF.

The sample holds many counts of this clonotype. The CDR3 loop is CASSYENSYEQYF. In nucleotides, the CDR3 is TGTGCCAGCAGTTACGAGAATTCCTACGAGCAGTACTTC. The chain couples TRBV6-2 or TRBV6-3 to TRBJ2-7, with no clear D. Per germline, CDR1 MNHEY and CDR2 SVGEGT. Trimming cost V 2 bases and J 1 base, with 6 bases left between them. The CDR3 totals 13 residues.